These T cell receptor beta chains were read from a single sample in a study of radiotherapy plus CTLA-4 blockade in lung cancer. Measured with immunoSEQ multiplex PCR; TCRdb has only the in-frame clones, and not every one. The sample contains tens of thousands of clones, over 70% of which appear only once. The material sequenced was peripheral blood, taken from a patient treated with radiotherapy plus ipilimumab. These receptors all come from a human donor with non-small cell lung cancer who had a partial response to radiotherapy plus ipilimumab. Some clones in this sample may be carry-over from other donors' samples. The CDR3 runs from the conserved cysteine through the conserved F or W. Size is omitted from some rows. Given values are once, few, many or a class for expanded clones.

clone_size,cdr3_length,v_call,cdr3_aa
.,14,TRBV19,CASSISAGNQPQHF
.,14,TRBV7-8,CASSLARGFAGYTF
.,11,TRBV19,CASKSGNFHTF
.,16,TRBV5-8,CASSSGTGFHNEKLFF
medium-sized,14,TRBV7-8,CASSLPGGNTEAFF
.,16,TRBV9,CASSFLTGQGAGELFF
few,16,TRBV5-1,CASSLEGGRTGNTIYF
.,16,TRBV7-3,CASSLMSQGSTGELFF
.,15,TRBV6-6,CATQERVSSGNTIYF
few,17,TRBV14,CASSQVWPAYSGNTIYF
once,15,TRBV6-1,CASRSSGGPEGTQYF
few,15,TRBV19,CASSPGTGSTYEQYF
.,17,TRBV7-2,CASTRTAVASGANVLTF
.,15,TRBV27,CASRISRDRGEGYTF
.,16,TRBV7-7,CASSLDFAAGANEQFF
.,14,TRBV19,CASSQGQGRAEAFF
.,17,TRBV28,CASSSLGGDSGANVLTF
.,12,TRBV18,CASSAASYEQYF
.,12,TRBV7-9,CASSPTGYEQYF
.,17,TRBV4-2,CASSQDLASLRYNEQFF
.,12,TRBV6-5,CASSSGGAEQFF
few,12,TRBV6-5,CASHDNKNEQFF
.,14,TRBV7-2,CASSPGQGNYGYTF
.,15,TRBV29-1,CSVEDPTGVSYEQYF
few,13,TRBV6-5,CASSPRGSRTAFF
once,15,TRBV15,CATSRVGGGMDEQFF
.,16,TRBV12-2,CASRPPPRTEGYGYTF
.,16,TRBV4-2,CASSPLGALGQETQYF
.,15,TRBV7-2,CASSLGSGTYQPQHF
.,22,TRBV19,CASRAPLGGRANGVGPNQPQHF
.,14,TRBV5-6,CASSTGTSTGTQYF
.,17,TRBV4-3,CASSRGTSGGPGYEQYF
.,15,TRBV6-1,CASSGGPLANQPQHF
.,16,TRBV4-3,CASSQEGAGGFNEQFF
few,17,TRBV19,CASSPAGQGRGRQPQHF
.,17,TRBV4-1,CASSPQLGGGRTDTQYF
.,14,TRBV4-3,CASSQGSHAGGYTF
.,11,TRBV9,CASSGDQPQHF
.,15,TRBV14,CASSHVREVLDTQYF
.,14,TRBV29-1,CSVVGQGMNTEAFF